These 23 T cell receptor beta chains came from one sample sequenced in a study of T cells after posttransplantation cyclophosphamide. A marrow graft followed busulfan-fludarabine conditioning, with cyclophosphamide on days +3 and +4. The repertoire was sequenced with immunoSEQ multiplex PCR; TCRdb's copy has only in-frame clones and lacks some. The sample lists tens of thousands of clones, around 80% seen once, with about 7.6% in the top ten. The sample was CD4+ T cells sorted from blood, taken just over 1,900 days after a stem cell transplant with posttransplant cyclophosphamide. Source of these receptors: a female patient in her forties who received an allogeneic stem cell transplant from a related donor, was CMV-positive, and had no GVHD. Part of the T cell pool may stem from the graft donor.

The rearrangement uses TRBV9 and TRBJ2-3; D might be TRBD1 (6 bases). CDR1 SGDLS and CDR2 YYNGEE come from the germline V gene. Trimming took 4 bases from V and 1 from J, leaving 10 bases between them. This CDR3 contains 14 residues. CDR3 bases: TGTGCCAGCAGCCCTCAGGGGCGCACAGATACGCAGTATTTT. This gives the protein CASSPQGRTDTQYF. The full variable domain, in which reference TRBV9 and TRBJ2-3 provide the parts outside the CDR3, is DSGVTQTPKHLITATGQRVTLRCSPRSGDLSVYWYQQSLDQGLQFLIQYYNGEERAKGNILERFSAQQFPDLHSELNLSSLELGDSALYFCASSPQGRTDTQYFGPGTRLTVL.

The chain uses TRBV5-8 and TRBJ2-7; tentatively, D is TRBD2 (6 bases). V was trimmed by 0 bases and J by 7 bases, leaving 8 bases between them. CDR3 length: 12 amino acids. CDR1 and CDR2 from the germline V gene are SGHTS and YDEGEE. CDR3 bases: TGTGCCAGCAGCTTGGGCCGGGGGGAGCAGTACTTC. Amino acids: CASSLGRGEQYF.

The J gene is TRBJ2-7, the V gene TRBV4-2, with 9 bases lining up with TRBD1. The CDR3 extends over 15 amino acids. Trimming took 3 bases from V and 3 from J; bases not matched to a gene: 6. Germline V CDR1 and CDR2: LGHNA, YNFKEQ. The chain's CDR3 is CASSQTGTGIYEQYF. The DNA for the CDR3 is TGTGCCAGCAGCCAGACCGGGACAGGGATCTACGAGCAGTACTTC.

This clone was recorded only once. This chain uses TRBV6-1 with TRBJ2-5; no clear D. The CDR3 length is 12 residues. V was trimmed by 3 bases and J by 2 bases, leaving 4 bases between them. CDR1 MNHNS and CDR2 SASEGT come from the germline V gene. The CDR3 region is CASSERQETQYF. As DNA, the CDR3 is TGTGCCAGCAGTGAGAGACAAGAGACCCAGTACTTC.

This rearrangement joins TRBV27 to TRBJ2-2; the match to TRBD1 covers 7 bases. V lost 6 bases to trimming and J lost 6 bases; unmatched junction nucleotides: 10. Germline loops: CDR1 MNHEY, CDR2 SMNVEV (reference sequence). The CDR3 totals 15 residues. CDR3 DNA sequence: TGTGCCAGCAGCGGATCAGGGGGTAGGTCCGGGGAGCTGTTTTTT. It is translated as CASSGSGGRSGELFF.

The chain has TRBV10-3 and TRBJ2-2, with TRBD1 identical over 10 bases. The CDR3 sequence is 15 residues long. Unmatched junction bases numbered 4, after V lost 1 base and J lost 8 bases. Germline CDR1 reads ENHRY; CDR2 reads SYGVKD. CDR3 DNA sequence: TGTGCCATCAGTGAGTGGGACAGGGGAAAAGGGGAGCTGTTTTTT. Translated, it gives CAISEWDRGKGELFF.

The chain recombines TRBV4-1 with TRBJ2-2; 8 bases map to TRBD2. The CDR3 is made up of 16 amino acids. Germline CDR1 and CDR2: MGHRA and YSYEKL. The J segment lost 9 bases and the V segment lost 0 bases, leaving 9 bases of the junction unmatched. CDR3: CASSQEQTSGGRELFF. The DNA for the CDR3 is TGCGCCAGCAGCCAAGAGCAAACTAGCGGAGGTCGGGAGCTGTTTTTT.

V gene TRBV7-9 combines with J gene TRBJ1-2; D gene unclear. The CDR3 extends over 15 amino acids. V lost 3 bases and J lost 2, with 13 bases in between. Germline V gene sequence: CDR1 SEHNR, CDR2 FQNEAQ (reference sequence). CDR3 in amino acids: CASSFVGGINYGYTF. The CDR3 DNA follows: TGTGCCAGCAGCTTTGTAGGAGGAATCAACTATGGCTACACCTTC.

V and J are TRBV5-8 and TRBJ1-4; TRBD1 might be the D (5 bases). This CDR3 has 14 amino acids. V was trimmed by 3 bases and J by 4 bases, leaving 10 bases between them. Germline V gene sequence: CDR1 SGHTS, CDR2 YDEGEE. The CDR3 here is CASSSRTINEKLFF. DNA of the CDR3: TGTGCCAGCAGCTCTAGGACAATTAATGAAAAACTGTTTTTT.

This chain uses TRBV9 with TRBJ1-1, with 8 bases identical to TRBD1. The CDR3 has 14 residues. J lost 3 bases, V lost 4 bases, and 5 bases had no gene match. Per germline, CDR1 SGDLS and CDR2 YYNGEE. CDR3 protein: CASSPRDRYTEAFF. CDR3 nucleotide sequence: TGTGCCAGCAGCCCTCGGGACAGGTACACTGAAGCTTTCTTT.

The chain uses TRBV25-1 and TRBJ1-1; 12 bases are shared with TRBD1. This CDR3 has 16 residues. Germline V gives CDR1 MGHDK, CDR2 SYGVNS. V dropped 2 bases and J dropped 5; count of bases not matched to a gene: 6. The CDR3 here is CASSEIGTGGFTEAFF. In DNA form, the CDR3 reads TGTGCCAGCAGTGAAATAGGGACAGGGGGCTTTACTGAAGCTTTCTTT. The full variable domain, with the rest looked up from reference TRBV25-1 and TRBJ1-1, is EADIYQTPRYLVIGTGKKITLECSQTMGHDKMYWYQQDPGMELHLIHYSYGVNSTEKGDLSSESTVSRIRTEHFPLTLESARPSHTSQYLCASSEIGTGGFTEAFFGQGTRLTVV.

The V and J genes are TRBV7-2 and TRBJ2-7; D not certain. This CDR3 comprises 11 residues. Trimming cost V 4 bases and J 7 bases, with 8 bases left between them. In germline, CDR1 is SGHTA, CDR2 FQGNSA. The CDR3 here is CASSSLEEQYF. CDR3 DNA: TGTGCCAGCAGCTCATTAGAAGAGCAGTACTTC.

This chain links TRBV6-1 with TRBJ2-5, with TRBD2 matching 12 bases. This CDR3 has 14 amino acids. Germline CDR1 and CDR2: MNHNS and SASEGT. CDR3 in DNA: TGTGCAGCTCTAGCGGGGGGGCCCGGGGAGACCCAGTACTTC. It translates to CAALAGGPGETQYF.

The genes are TRBV5-4 and TRBJ2-1; TRBD2 matches 15 bases. Germline V gene data show CDR1 as SGHNT and CDR2 as YYREEE (reference sequence). The CDR3 sequence is 18 residues long. The V and J ends lost 4 bases and 3 bases, in that order; junction bases with no gene match: 8. The CDR3 nucleotides read TGTGCCAGCAGCCCCGGACTAGCGGGGGGGCCGGTCTACAATGAGCAGTTCTTC. It is translated as CASSPGLAGGPVYNEQFF. Combining the CDR3 with reference TRBV5-4 and TRBJ2-1 gives the whole variable domain ETGVTQSPTHLIKTRGQQVTLRCSSQSGHNTVSWYQQALGQGPQFIFQYYREEENGRGNFPPRFSGLQFPNYSSELNVNALELDDSALYLCASSPGLAGGPVYNEQFFGPGTRLTVL.

This clone was counted once. The CDR3 bases are TGTGCCAGCAGTTTACGGACAGGGGGGCTCGAGCAGTACTTC. This sequence encodes CASSLRTGGLEQYF. This chain links TRBV11-1 with TRBJ2-7; TRBD1 matches 10 bases. CDR1 is SGHAT, CDR2 FQDESV, per germline (reference sequence). The V and J ends lost 6 bases and 6 bases, in that order; junction bases with no gene match: 8. This CDR3 comprises 14 residues.

This CDR3 reads CASSPGQTGVGTDTQYF. The CDR3 nucleotides are TGTGCCAGCTCACCAGGCCAGACAGGGGTGGGCACAGATACGCAGTATTTT. The chain employs TRBV18 and TRBJ2-3; 8 bases are shared with TRBD1. The CDR3 spans 17 residues. The germline CDR1 and CDR2 sequences are KGHSH and LQKENI. J was trimmed by 1 base and V by 2 bases; bases with no gene match: 8.

The rearrangement uses TRBV21-1 and TRBJ1-2; the tabulated D call, TRBD1, remains unverified against the DNA. TRBV21-1 counts as a pseudogene. This CDR3 has 13 amino acids. The DNA of the CDR3 is TGTGCCAGCAGCAAGGGGGCAGGATATGGCTACACCTTC. Encoded protein: CASSKGAGYGYTF.

The chain uses TRBV10-2 and TRBJ1-5, with D unclear. From germline, CDR1 is WSHSY and CDR2 SAAADI. Between the trimmed V and J ends, which lost 1 base and 5 bases, there was a span of 6 bases. This CDR3 region has 13 residues. The DNA for the CDR3 is TGCGCCAGCAGTGAGTTGGCCGATCAGCCCCAGCATTTT. Translation: CASSELADQPQHF.

The chain has TRBV5-1 and TRBJ1-2; 9 nucleotides agree with TRBD1. Per germline, CDR1 SGHRS and CDR2 YFSETQ. CDR3 length: 14 residues. J was trimmed by 7 bases and V by 1 base; bases with no gene match: 5. This chain's CDR3 is CASSLLGTGSGYTF. CDR3 sequence (DNA): TGCGCCAGCAGCTTGTTAGGGACAGGGAGTGGCTACACCTTC.

The V gene is TRBV6-5, the J gene TRBJ1-6, with D possibly TRBD1 on 5 matching bases. V was clipped by 2 bases and J by 1 base, with 6 bases between them. The CDR3 runs 15 residues. CDR1 and CDR2 from the germline V gene are MNHEY and SVGAGI. CDR3 nucleotide sequence: TGTGCCAGCAGTTACAGGGGTTCCTATAATTCACCCCTCCACTTT. It codes for CASSYRGSYNSPLHF.

This rearrangement joins TRBV5-1 to TRBJ2-7; a weak D match, TRBD2 (5 bases). CDR1 and CDR2 (germline): SGHRS, YFSETQ. Trimming stripped 0 bases from V and 5 bases from J, with 12 bases between. The CDR3 consists of 14 residues. The CDR3 loop reads CASSLARGRDEQYF. CDR3 DNA: TGCGCCAGCAGCTTGGCACGGGGTAGAGACGAGCAGTACTTC.

V and J are TRBV7-6 and TRBJ2-3; the D is unclear. Between the trimmed V and J ends, which lost 5 bases and 5 bases, there was a span of 11 bases. CDR1 is SGHVS, CDR2 FNYEAQ, per germline. The CDR3 runs to 13 residues. As DNA, the CDR3 is TGTGCCAGCAGCACTATCAGAGGAGATACGCAGTATTTT. Its protein product is CASSTIRGDTQYF.

This clone turned up a few times. The chain links TRBV19 to TRBJ2-7; D gene ambiguous. The CDR3 length is 15 residues. In germline, CDR1 is LNHDA, CDR2 SQIVND (reference sequence). V shed 10 bases and J shed 4 bases, with 23 bases lying between them. CDR3 loop: CATQSGPEPPYEQYF. In nucleotides, the CDR3 is TGTGCCACTCAATCGGGTCCTGAACCCCCTTACGAGCAGTACTTC.